A selection of T cell receptor beta chains follows, all from one sample in a study of blood T cell repertoires in COVID-19. The method was immunoSEQ multiplex PCR; TCRdb's version includes in-frame clones alone and lacks a portion of them. Of 200,000 to 250,000 clones listed, nearly 90% are singletons. The material sequenced was PBMCs or T cells enriched from blood (not recorded which). Receptor source: a man aged 25-45 years who had been exposed to COVID-19. CDR3s include the opening cysteine and the closing phenylalanine or tryptophan. A D gene is named only where the DNA matches it firmly. Only part of the rows carry a size: once, few, many, or a class if the clone is expanded.

CDR3aa	CDR3nt	len	abundance	d_gene	v_gene	j_gene
CASSHLGTSLFF	TGTGCCAGCAGCCACCTCGGGACTAGCCTGTTCTTC	12	-	TRBD2	TRBV3-1/TRBV3-2	TRBJ2-1
CASGQGINTIYF	TGTGCCAGCGGACAGGGTATAAACACCATATATTTT	12	-	TRBD1	TRBV6-5	TRBJ1-3
CASSPGPDRAGNTIYF	TGTGCCAGCAGCCCAGGCCCCGACAGGGCTGGAAACACCATATATTTT	16	-	TRBD1	TRBV7-2	TRBJ1-3
CASSFSRTENEKLFF	TGTGCCAGCAGCTTTAGTCGGACAGAGAATGAAAAACTGTTTTTT	15	-	-	TRBV5-6	TRBJ1-4
CASRTGSSGYTDTQYF	TGCGCCAGCCGAACGGGTAGTAGCGGTTACACAGATACGCAGTATTTT	16	-	-	TRBV4-1	TRBJ2-3
CSASSVGGWGTEAFF	TGCAGTGCTAGTTCAGTTGGAGGTTGGGGCACTGAAGCTTTCTTT	15	few	-	TRBV20-1	TRBJ1-1
CASRSGGKETQYF	TGTGCCAGCCGATCGGGGGGGAAAGAGACCCAGTACTTC	13	-	TRBD2	TRBV19	TRBJ2-5
CARSWGTRGGGGNEQFF	TGTGCCCGCAGCTGGGGGACTCGCGGGGGAGGAGGTAATGAGCAGTTCTTC	17	-	TRBD2	TRBV5-6	TRBJ2-1
CASSTYSTGELFF	TGTGCCAGCAGCACCTATAGCACCGGGGAGCTGTTTTTT	13	-	-	TRBV7-8	TRBJ2-2
CANRGQDNSPLHF	TGTGCCAACAGGGGACAGGATAATTCACCCCTCCACTTT	13	once	TRBD1	TRBV3-1/TRBV3-2	TRBJ1-6
CASSAFDSVPYGYTF	TGCGCCAGCAGCGCTTTTGATTCGGTACCCTATGGCTACACCTTC	15	-	-	TRBV5-1	TRBJ1-2
CASSPETRQTPLHF	TGTGCCAGCAGCCCAGAAACCAGGCAGACACCCCTCCACTTT	14	once	-	TRBV11-2	TRBJ1-6
CASSLLSPSTNEKLFF	TGTGCCAGCAGCCTGCTGAGCCCGTCGACTAATGAAAAACTGTTTTTT	16	-	-	TRBV7-9	TRBJ1-4
CASSGEAGAHSYYEQYF	TGTGCCAGCAGCGGGGAAGCGGGGGCCCATTCATATTACGAGCAGTACTTC	17	-	TRBD2	TRBV7-6	TRBJ2-7
CSEGLGNEQFF	TGCAGTGAGGGACTTGGGAATGAGCAGTTCTTC	11	-	-	TRBV29-1	TRBJ2-1
CASSLYGPGQGKHEQYF	TGTGCCAGCAGTTTATACGGTCCGGGACAGGGAAAGCACGAGCAGTACTTC	17	-	TRBD1	TRBV27	TRBJ2-7
CRGGKADTEAFF	TGTCGTGGCGGGAAGGCGGACACTGAAGCTTTCTTT	12	-	-	TRBV30	TRBJ1-1
CASSPGGGANGYTF	TGTGCCAGCTCACCGGGCGGGGGCGCGAATGGCTACACCTTC	14	-	-	TRBV18	TRBJ1-2
CASSSTGEENQPQHF	TGTGCCAGCAGCTCCACAGGGGAGGAAAATCAGCCCCAGCATTTT	15	-	TRBD1	TRBV7-9	TRBJ1-5
CASSLTGTGITDTQYF	TGTGCCAGCAGCTTGACCGGGACAGGGATAACAGATACGCAGTATTTT	16	-	TRBD1	TRBV5-5	TRBJ2-3
CASSQGDRGFEEQYF	TGTGCCAGCAGCCAAGGAGACAGGGGTTTCGAAGAGCAGTACTTC	15	-	TRBD1	TRBV14	TRBJ2-7
CASRGGQGASPLHF	TGTGCCAGCAGGGGGGGACAGGGTGCTTCACCCCTCCACTTT	14	once	TRBD1	TRBV7-2	TRBJ1-6
CSVRWEAGWQYF	TGCAGCGTTCGGTGGGAGGCTGGGTGGCAGTACTTC	12	-	-	TRBV29-1	TRBJ2-7
CASSLAALGLAGEINTDTQYF	TGCGCCAGCAGCTTGGCCGCTCTGGGACTAGCGGGGGAGATAAACACAGATACGCAGTATTTT	21	-	TRBD2	TRBV5-1	TRBJ2-3
CAWSPRGDRKETQYF	TGTGCCTGGAGTCCGAGGGGGGACAGAAAAGAGACCCAGTACTTC	15	-	-	TRBV30	TRBJ2-5
CASSPGIAGTASSSGNTIYF	TGTGCCAGCTCACCGGGGATCGCCGGGACAGCTTCATCCTCTGGAAACACCATATATTTT	20	-	TRBD1	TRBV18	TRBJ1-3